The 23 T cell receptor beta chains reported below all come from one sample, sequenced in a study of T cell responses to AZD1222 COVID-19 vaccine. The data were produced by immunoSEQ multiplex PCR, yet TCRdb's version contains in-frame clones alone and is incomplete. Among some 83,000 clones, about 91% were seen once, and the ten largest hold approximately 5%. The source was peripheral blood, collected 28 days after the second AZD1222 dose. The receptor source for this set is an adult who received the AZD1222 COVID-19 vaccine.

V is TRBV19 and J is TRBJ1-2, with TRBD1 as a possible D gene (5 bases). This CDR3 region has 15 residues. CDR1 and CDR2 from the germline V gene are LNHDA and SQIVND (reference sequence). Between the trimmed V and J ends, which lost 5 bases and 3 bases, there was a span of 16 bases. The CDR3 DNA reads TGTGCCAGTAGTTTGCGGACGGGGCGGGACTATGGCTACACCTTC. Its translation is CASSLRTGRDYGYTF.

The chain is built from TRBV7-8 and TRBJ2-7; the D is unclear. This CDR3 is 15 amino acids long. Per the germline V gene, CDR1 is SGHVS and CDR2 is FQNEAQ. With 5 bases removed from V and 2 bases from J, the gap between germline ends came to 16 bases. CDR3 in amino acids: CASSTWLEPPYEQYF. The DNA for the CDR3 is TGTGCCAGCAGCACGTGGCTAGAACCCCCCTACGAGCAGTACTTC. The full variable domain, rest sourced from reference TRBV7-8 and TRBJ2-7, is GAGVSQSPRYKVAKRGQDVALRCDPISGHVSLFWYQQALGQGPEFLTYFQNEAQLDKSGLPSDRFFAERPEGSVSTLKIQRTQQEDSAVYLCASSTWLEPPYEQYFGPGTRLTVT.

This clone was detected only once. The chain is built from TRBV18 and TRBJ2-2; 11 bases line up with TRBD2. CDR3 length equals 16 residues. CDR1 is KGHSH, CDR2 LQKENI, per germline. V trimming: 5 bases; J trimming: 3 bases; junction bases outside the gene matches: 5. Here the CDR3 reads CASSAIAGGHTGELFF. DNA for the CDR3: TGTGCCAGCTCAGCCATAGCGGGGGGGCACACCGGGGAGCTGTTTTTT.

The CDR3, as DNA: TGTGCCAGCAGCATTACTAGAGAAACAGAGACCCAGTACTTC. Its protein is CASSITRETETQYF. The gene calls are TRBV7-2 and TRBJ2-5; D possibly corresponds to TRBD2 (5 bases). The V and J ends lost 5 bases and 4 bases respectively, with 14 bases between them. The CDR3 has 14 residues. Germline V lookup: CDR1 SGHTA, CDR2 FQGNSA.

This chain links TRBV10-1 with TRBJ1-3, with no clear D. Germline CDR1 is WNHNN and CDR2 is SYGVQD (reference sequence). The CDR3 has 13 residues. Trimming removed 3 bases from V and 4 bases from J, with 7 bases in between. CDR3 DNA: TGCGCCAGCAGTGACCCTCGGGGAAACACCATATATTTT. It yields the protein CASSDPRGNTIYF.

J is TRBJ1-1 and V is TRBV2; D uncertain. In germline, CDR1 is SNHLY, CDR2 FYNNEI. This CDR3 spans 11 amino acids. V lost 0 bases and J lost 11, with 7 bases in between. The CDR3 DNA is TGTGCCAGCAGTGAAGCCCCAAGGGCTTTCTTT. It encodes CASSEAPRAFF.

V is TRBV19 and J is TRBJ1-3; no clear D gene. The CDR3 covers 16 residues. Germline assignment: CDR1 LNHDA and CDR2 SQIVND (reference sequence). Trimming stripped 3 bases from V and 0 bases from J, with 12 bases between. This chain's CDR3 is CASSMTGKSSGNTIYF. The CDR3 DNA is TGTGCCAGTAGTATGACCGGGAAGAGCTCTGGAAACACCATATATTTT.

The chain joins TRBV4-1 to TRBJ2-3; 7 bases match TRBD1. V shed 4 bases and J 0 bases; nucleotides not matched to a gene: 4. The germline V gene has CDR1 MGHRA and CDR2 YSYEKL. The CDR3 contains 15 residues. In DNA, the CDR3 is TGCGCCAGCAGCCTGGGACAGCTTAGCACAGATACGCAGTATTTT. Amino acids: CASSLGQLSTDTQYF.

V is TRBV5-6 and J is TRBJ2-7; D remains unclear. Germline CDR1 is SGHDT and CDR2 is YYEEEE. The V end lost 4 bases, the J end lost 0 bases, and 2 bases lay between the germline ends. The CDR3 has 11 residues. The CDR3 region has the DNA TGTGCCAGCAGCGACTCCTACGAGCAGTACTTC. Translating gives CASSDSYEQYF.

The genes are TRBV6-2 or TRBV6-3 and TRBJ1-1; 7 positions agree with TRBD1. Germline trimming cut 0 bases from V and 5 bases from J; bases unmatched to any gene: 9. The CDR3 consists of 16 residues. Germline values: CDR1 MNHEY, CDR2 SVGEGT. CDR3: CASSYSTGTARTEAFF. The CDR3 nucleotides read TGTGCCAGCAGTTACTCGACCGGGACAGCGAGAACTGAAGCTTTCTTT.

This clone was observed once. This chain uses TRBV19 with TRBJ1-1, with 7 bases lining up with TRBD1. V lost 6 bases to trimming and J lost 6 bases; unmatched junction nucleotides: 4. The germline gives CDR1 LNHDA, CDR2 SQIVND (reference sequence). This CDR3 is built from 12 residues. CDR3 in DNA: TGTGCCAGTAGGGGGGACAGCGCTGAAGCTTTCTTT. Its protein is CASRGDSAEAFF. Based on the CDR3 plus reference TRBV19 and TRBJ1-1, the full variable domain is DGGITQSPKYLFRKEGQNVTLSCEQNLNHDAMYWYRQDPGQGLRLIYYSQIVNDFQKGDIAEGYSVSREKKESFPLTVTSAQKNPTAFYLCASRGDSAEAFFGQGTRLTVV.

CDR3: CASSALRGGSYSYTF. The CDR3 DNA reads as TGTGCCAGCAGCGCTCTTAGGGGAGGTAGTTATAGCTACACCTTC. The rearrangement links TRBV9 to TRBJ1-2, with a tentative D call TRBD1 (5 bases). CDR1 SGDLS and CDR2 YYNGEE come from the germline V gene. This CDR3 contains 15 residues. V was pared by 3 bases and J by 9 bases, with 21 bases between.

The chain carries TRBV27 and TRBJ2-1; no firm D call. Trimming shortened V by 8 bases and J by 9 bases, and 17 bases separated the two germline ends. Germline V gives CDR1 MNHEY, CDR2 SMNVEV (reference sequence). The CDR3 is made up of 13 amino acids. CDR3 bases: TGTGCCAGCGCCGCCCCTCCAGCGCGTGAGCAGTTCTTC. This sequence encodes CASAAPPAREQFF.

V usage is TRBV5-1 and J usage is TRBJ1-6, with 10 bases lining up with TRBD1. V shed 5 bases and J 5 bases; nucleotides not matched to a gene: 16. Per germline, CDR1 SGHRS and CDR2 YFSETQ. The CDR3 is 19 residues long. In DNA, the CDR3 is TGCGCCAGCAGAAGGTGGGACAGGGGCCGTCTTCTTAATAATTCACCCCTCCACTTT. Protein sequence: CASRRWDRGRLLNNSPLHF.

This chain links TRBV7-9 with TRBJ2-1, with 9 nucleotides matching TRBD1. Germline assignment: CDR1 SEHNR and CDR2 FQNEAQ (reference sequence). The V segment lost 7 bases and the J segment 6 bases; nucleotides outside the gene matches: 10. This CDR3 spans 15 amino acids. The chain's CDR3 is CASTHGTGHFNEQFF. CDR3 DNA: TGTGCCAGCACCCACGGGACAGGGCATTTCAATGAGCAGTTCTTC.

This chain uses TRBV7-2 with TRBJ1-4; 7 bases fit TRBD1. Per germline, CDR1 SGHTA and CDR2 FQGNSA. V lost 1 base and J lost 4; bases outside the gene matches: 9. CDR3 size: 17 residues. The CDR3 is CASSLVPGTAYNEKLFF. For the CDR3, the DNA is TGTGCCAGCAGCTTAGTCCCAGGGACAGCCTATAATGAAAAACTGTTTTTT.

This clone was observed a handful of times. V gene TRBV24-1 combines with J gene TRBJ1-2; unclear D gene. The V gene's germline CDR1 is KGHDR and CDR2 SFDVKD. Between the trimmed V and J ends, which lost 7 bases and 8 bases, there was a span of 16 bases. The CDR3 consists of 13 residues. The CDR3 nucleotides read TGTGCCACCAGGGGTTGGGGAACAACCGGCTACACCTTC. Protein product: CATRGWGTTGYTF.

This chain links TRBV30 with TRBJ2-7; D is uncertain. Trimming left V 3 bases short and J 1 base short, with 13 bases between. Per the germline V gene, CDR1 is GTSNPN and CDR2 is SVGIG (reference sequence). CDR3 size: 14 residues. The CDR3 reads CAWSESWGSYEQYF. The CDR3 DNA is TGTGCCTGGAGCGAGAGCTGGGGATCCTACGAGCAGTACTTC.

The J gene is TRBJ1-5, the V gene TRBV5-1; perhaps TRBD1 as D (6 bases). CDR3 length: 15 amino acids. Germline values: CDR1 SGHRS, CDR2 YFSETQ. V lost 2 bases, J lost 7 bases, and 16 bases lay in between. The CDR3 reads CASSLSGADVQPQHF. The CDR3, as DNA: TGCGCCAGCAGCTTATCGGGGGCTGATGTCCAGCCCCAGCATTTT.

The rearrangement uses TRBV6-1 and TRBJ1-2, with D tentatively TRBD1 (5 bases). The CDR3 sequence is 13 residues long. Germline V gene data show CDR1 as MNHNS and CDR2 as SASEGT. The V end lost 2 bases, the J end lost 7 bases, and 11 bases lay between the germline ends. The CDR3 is CASSESRQIGYTF. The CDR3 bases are TGTGCCAGCAGTGAAAGTCGACAGATTGGCTACACCTTC.

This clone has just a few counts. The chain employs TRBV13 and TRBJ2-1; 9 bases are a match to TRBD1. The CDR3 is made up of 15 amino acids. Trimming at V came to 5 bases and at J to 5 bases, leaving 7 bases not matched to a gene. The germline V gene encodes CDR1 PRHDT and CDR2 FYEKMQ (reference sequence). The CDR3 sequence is CASSRSGTGNNEQFF. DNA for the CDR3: TGTGCCAGCAGCCGGTCCGGGACAGGGAACAATGAGCAGTTCTTC.

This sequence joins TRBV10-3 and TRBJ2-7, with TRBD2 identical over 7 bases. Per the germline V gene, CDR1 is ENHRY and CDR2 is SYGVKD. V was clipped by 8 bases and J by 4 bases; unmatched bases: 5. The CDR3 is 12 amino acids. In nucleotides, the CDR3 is TGTGCCATCGCGGGGGATCTTTACGAGCAGTACTTC. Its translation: CAIAGDLYEQYF.

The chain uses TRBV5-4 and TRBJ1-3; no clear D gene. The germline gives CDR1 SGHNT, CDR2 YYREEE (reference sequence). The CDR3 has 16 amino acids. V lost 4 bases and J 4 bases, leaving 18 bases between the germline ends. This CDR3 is CASSPEGWGSGNTIYF. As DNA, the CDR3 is TGTGCCAGCAGCCCCGAAGGGTGGGGTTCCGGAAACACCATATATTTT.